The 17 T cell receptor beta chains listed next were all sequenced from one sample in a study of blood T cell repertoires in COVID-19. TCRdb keeps only in-frame clones here, not all; method: immunoSEQ multiplex PCR. The sample has 200,000 to 250,000 clones; approximately 86% are singletons. Material: peripheral blood. Source of these receptors: a man aged 60 to 75 with acute or convalescent COVID-19.

On this clone itself: Other DNA sequences in this specimen translate into the identical CDR3. DNA of the CDR3: TGTGCCAGCAGCAAACAGGGGGCATCTGGAAACACCATATATTTT. Its translation: CASSKQGASGNTIYF. The chain joins TRBV7-9 to TRBJ1-3; 9 bases match TRBD1. The V and J ends lost 5 bases and 1 base, in that order; junction bases with no gene match: 3. Germline-derived CDR1 and CDR2 are SEHNR and FQNEAQ (reference sequence). This CDR3 contains 15 residues.

This clone was detected once. This chain joins TRBV24-1 and TRBJ2-7, with a tentative D call TRBD1 (6 bases). This CDR3 is built from 14 residues. Trimming shortened V by 3 bases and J by 2 bases, and 10 bases separated the two germline ends. Germline V gene lookup returns CDR1 KGHDR and CDR2 SFDVKD. The CDR3 region is CATSDNRVPYEQYF. Written as DNA, the CDR3 is TGTGCCACCAGTGATAACAGGGTACCCTACGAGCAGTACTTC.

The chain recombines TRBV30 with TRBJ2-2; 12 positions agree with TRBD1. Per germline, CDR1 GTSNPN and CDR2 SVGIG (reference sequence). V lost 4 bases and J lost 6; bases outside the gene matches: 9. This CDR3 has 16 residues. CDR3 amino acids: CAWNIPGQGAPGELFF. CDR3 coding DNA: TGTGCCTGGAACATCCCGGGACAGGGGGCTCCCGGGGAGCTGTTTTTT.

The CDR3 bases are TGTGCCAGCAGTTCCGGGGGGGCCTTAGCCAAAAACATTCAGTACTTC. Encoded protein: CASSSGGALAKNIQYF. This chain joins TRBV6-5 and TRBJ2-4, with 8 bases that match TRBD2. V shed 4 bases, J shed 0 bases, and the junction held 5 bases outside the gene matches. This CDR3 spans 16 amino acids. Germline V CDR1 and CDR2: MNHEY, SVGAGI.

The chain has TRBV5-1 and TRBJ2-3; the match to TRBD2 covers 8 bases. The CDR3 totals 15 residues. Germline CDR1 and CDR2: SGHRS and YFSETQ. J lost 4 bases, V lost 0 bases, and 4 bases had no gene match. The CDR3 DNA follows: TGCGCCAGCAGCTTGGCGGGACTAGACCCAGATACGCAGTATTTT. This gives the protein CASSLAGLDPDTQYF.

The rearrangement joins TRBV7-2 to TRBJ2-3; 13 nucleotides align to TRBD2. Germline-derived CDR1 and CDR2 are SGHTA and FQGNSA. J gave up 0 bases and V 5 bases, and 11 bases lay outside the gene matches. This CDR3 region has 19 residues. DNA for the CDR3: TGTGCCAGCAGCCGGAGGGGACTAGCGGGGCGACAAAGCACAGATACGCAGTATTTT. It yields the protein CASSRRGLAGRQSTDTQYF.

The CDR3 DNA reads TGTGCCAGCAGCGGCCAGGGTAAAGAGACCCAGTACTTC. Translated: CASSGQGKETQYF. The chain uses TRBV7-3 and TRBJ2-5; possible D gene TRBD1, 5 bases. Germline V gene lookup returns CDR1 SGHTA and CDR2 FQGTGA. Trimming pared 5 bases from V and 3 bases from J, leaving 10 bases between. The CDR3 runs 13 residues.

The rearrangement joins TRBV6-5 to TRBJ1-5, with D uncertain. CDR1 is MNHEY, CDR2 SVGAGI, per germline. The CDR3 totals 14 residues. The V end was cut by 7 bases, the J end by 2 bases, with 12 bases between. CDR3 amino acids: CASMTGWGNQPQHF. CDR3 nucleotides: TGTGCCAGCATGACCGGGTGGGGCAATCAGCCCCAGCATTTT.

V usage is TRBV4-3 and J usage is TRBJ2-7, with 11 bases lining up with TRBD1. CDR1 and CDR2 from the germline V gene are LGHNA and YSLEER. V dropped 1 base and J dropped 4; count of bases not matched to a gene: 3. CDR3 size: 15 residues. CDR3 DNA: TGCGCCAGCAGCCAAGGGACAGGGGGCCAGTACGAGCAGTACTTC. Its protein product is CASSQGTGGQYEQYF.

The chain couples TRBV6-5 to TRBJ2-7; TRBD1 might be the D (5 bases). V shed 2 bases and J shed 2 bases, with 10 bases lying between them. The CDR3 loop spans 14 amino acids. Germline CDR1 MNHEY, CDR2 SVGAGI. As DNA, the CDR3 is TGTGCCAGCAGTTACGGCCAGGGAACCTACGAGCAGTACTTC. The encoded protein is CASSYGQGTYEQYF.

This clone was detected only once. V usage is TRBV18 and J usage is TRBJ1-6, with a tentative D call TRBD1 (6 bases). V was shortened by 3 bases and J by 9 bases, with 15 bases between the two germline ends. Per germline, CDR1 KGHSH and CDR2 LQKENI. The length of the CDR3 is 15 residues. CDR3 residues: CASSPPARGGSPLHF. The CDR3 coding sequence is TGTGCCAGCTCACCGCCGGCCAGGGGCGGTTCACCCCTCCACTTT.

The V and J genes are TRBV10-1 and TRBJ2-7; D ambiguous. Trimming pared 3 bases from V and 0 bases from J, leaving 9 bases between. The V gene's germline CDR1 is WNHNN and CDR2 SYGVQD (reference sequence). The CDR3 sequence is 14 residues long. CDR3 in amino acids: CASSEVAGSYEQYF. The CDR3 DNA follows: TGCGCCAGCAGTGAAGTGGCAGGCTCCTACGAGCAGTACTTC.

The chain joins TRBV6-1 to TRBJ1-2; TRBD1 might be the D (6 bases). The V and J ends lost 1 base and 5 bases respectively, with 17 bases between them. The CDR3 has 16 amino acids. Per germline, CDR1 MNHNS and CDR2 SASEGT. The CDR3 spells CASSEVWGGRGYGYTF. As DNA, the CDR3 is TGTGCCAGCAGTGAAGTCTGGGGGGGCAGGGGTTATGGCTACACCTTC.

This chain uses TRBV19 with TRBJ1-5; D remains ambiguous. The CDR3 is 14 amino acids. The V gene lost 6 bases and the J gene lost 3 bases, with 12 bases spanning the gap. Germline V gene data show CDR1 as LNHDA and CDR2 as SQIVND (reference sequence). The CDR3 loop is CASRVGDPNQPQHF. The CDR3 DNA is TGTGCCAGTAGGGTCGGGGATCCCAATCAGCCCCAGCATTTT.

This chain connects TRBV13 to TRBJ2-3; 13 positions agree with TRBD2. This CDR3 contains 16 residues. Germline trimming cut 3 bases from V and 2 bases from J; bases unmatched to any gene: 2. Germline CDR1 reads PRHDT; CDR2 reads FYEKMQ (reference sequence). The CDR3 spells CASSFGLAGATDTQYF. Written as DNA, the CDR3 is TGTGCCAGCAGCTTCGGACTAGCGGGGGCCACAGATACGCAGTATTTT.

CDR3 DNA sequence: TGTGCCACCAGTGATTTCTCGGGGTCGGGTACAGATACGCAGTATTTT. This translates into CATSDFSGSGTDTQYF. The chain links TRBV24-1 to TRBJ2-3, with TRBD2 as a possible D gene (5 bases). This CDR3 has 16 residues. Germline V lookup: CDR1 KGHDR, CDR2 SFDVKD. Trimming took off 1 base at V and 3 bases at J, with 13 bases between the two ends.

J is TRBJ2-5 and V is TRBV9; D might be TRBD2 (6 bases). Looked up from germline, CDR1 is SGDLS and CDR2 is YYNGEE. The CDR3 sequence is 16 residues long. The germline V and J ends were trimmed by 0 bases and 4 bases, with 16 bases remaining between them. The CDR3 loop is CASSVAGTVGGETQYF. DNA for the CDR3: TGTGCCAGCAGCGTAGCTGGGACCGTGGGGGGAGAGACCCAGTACTTC.